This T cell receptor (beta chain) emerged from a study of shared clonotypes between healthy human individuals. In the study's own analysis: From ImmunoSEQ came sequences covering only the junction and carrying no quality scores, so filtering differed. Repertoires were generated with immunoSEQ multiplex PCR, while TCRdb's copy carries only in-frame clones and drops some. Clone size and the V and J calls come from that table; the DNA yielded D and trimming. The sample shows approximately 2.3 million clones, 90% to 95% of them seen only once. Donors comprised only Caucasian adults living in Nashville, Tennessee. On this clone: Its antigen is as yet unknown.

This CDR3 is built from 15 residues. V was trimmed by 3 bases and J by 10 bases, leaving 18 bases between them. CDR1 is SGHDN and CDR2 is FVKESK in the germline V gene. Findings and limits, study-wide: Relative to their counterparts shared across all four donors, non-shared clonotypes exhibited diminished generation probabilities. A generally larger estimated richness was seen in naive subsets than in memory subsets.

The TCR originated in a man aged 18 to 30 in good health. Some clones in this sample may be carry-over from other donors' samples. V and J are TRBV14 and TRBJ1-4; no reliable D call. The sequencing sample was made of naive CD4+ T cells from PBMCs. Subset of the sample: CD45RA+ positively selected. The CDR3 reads CASSQARVPLGKLFF. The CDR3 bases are TGTGCCAGCAGCCAGGCGAGAGTTCCCCTAGGAAAACTGTTTTTT.